The clone carrying this TCR beta chain was recorded once. The data derive from a study of blood T cell repertoires in COVID-19. This CDR3 spans 13 amino acids. Per the authors' pipeline: Nucleated cell number was recorded as an estimate derived from reference gene primer amplification. Assay used: immunoSEQ multiplex PCR; TCRdb lists only in-frame clones, some missing. V and J calls plus clone size are reproduced from that table; the DNA served to infer D and trimming. The sample includes about 250,000 clones, over 75% of them seen just once. The chain recombines TRBV21-1 with TRBJ2-1; TRBD2 is taken as the D call from the table, unchecked against the DNA. TRBV21-1 is termed a pseudogene. The sequence derives from a man in his forties who had recovered from COVID-19. The specimen was PBMCs or T cells enriched from blood (not recorded which). CDR3 amino acids: CASTTRGFNEQFF. DNA of the CDR3: TGTGCCAGCACTACGAGAGGGTTTAATGAGCAGTTCTTC.